This is a list of T cell receptor beta chains from one sample in a study of blood T cells in healthy people across ages. Each CDR3 protein is one row after TCRdb ran MiXCR on the 5' RACE reads. The top ten clones hold roughly 2.1% of a sample with over 1,500,000 distinct CDR3 sequences, roughly 52% of them seen once. The sequenced sample was blood. The origin of the receptors is a woman aged 40 to 55 in good health. Each CDR3 is given without its conserved first and last residue. A D gene is named only where the DNA matches it firmly.

J gene	V gene	D gene	CDR3 protein
TRBJ1-5	TRBV4-1	TRBD1	ASSQDREIKPQH
-	TRBV13	TRBD2	ASSLESGLAGEHNEQY
TRBJ1-2	TRBV9	-	ASSVARDRDSYGYT
TRBJ1-2	TRBV3-1	-	ASKGRGDYGYT
TRBJ2-1	TRBV24-1	-	ATSDPSQQGPVGNEQF
TRBJ2-5	TRBV7-6	TRBD2	ASSEKTSGGALVPETQY
TRBJ2-2	TRBV7-9	-	SATRDTGELF
TRBJ1-2	TRBV28	-	ASSLTTGRGGYGYT
TRBJ1-2	TRBV27	-	ASSTLGSTFYGYT
TRBJ2-3	TRBV7-2	-	ASRRTTTDTQY
TRBJ1-2	TRBV14	-	ASREQGGQGYT
TRBJ2-7	TRBV14	-	ASSLLPLNLRGDLAYEQY
TRBJ1-5	TRBV20-1	-	SARAGNRAGNQPQH
TRBJ2-1	TRBV3-1	-	ASSQKDSSYNEQF
TRBJ2-6	TRBV6-5	TRBD1	ASSYAEGQSLSGANVLT
TRBJ1-5	TRBV20-1	TRBD1	SATPHYRGQSNQPQH
TRBJ2-5	TRBV5-1	TRBD1	ASSVETGKKTQY
TRBJ2-6	TRBV28	-	ASSSQPRHGANVLT